These T cell receptor beta chains were read from a single sample in a study of blood T cell repertoires in COVID-19. Some clones are missing from TCRdb's copy, which holds only in-frame ones; the method was immunoSEQ multiplex PCR. The table shows about 150,000 clones, with 70% to 80% occurring only once. Sequenced material: peripheral blood. The receptors stem from a woman between 65 and 79 years old with COVID-19, enrolled during active disease. Both conserved end residues are part of each CDR3. A D gene is named only where the DNA matches it firmly. A clone size is listed for some rows: how often the clone was seen (once, few, many), or a class if it is expanded.

d_call clone_size j_call v_call cdr3_aa cdr3_nt
TRBD2 NA TRBJ2-5 TRBV19 CASKKAGTRVETQYF TGTGCCTCAAAAAAGGCCGGGACTAGAGTTGAGACCCAGTACTTC
NA once TRBJ2-7 TRBV7-3 CASSLSSGTDYEQYF TGTGCCAGCAGCTTAAGTAGCGGGACAGACTACGAGCAGTACTTC
TRBD1 NA TRBJ1-1 TRBV5-4 CASSHDRGGMNTEAFF TGTGCCAGCAGCCACGACAGGGGAGGGATGAACACTGAAGCTTTCTTT
TRBD1 NA TRBJ2-7 TRBV6-5 CASGYPTGGYEQYF TGTGCCAGCGGTTACCCGACAGGGGGCTACGAGCAGTACTTC
TRBD1 NA TRBJ1-3 TRBV7-3 CASSPGTGRNTIYF TGTGCCAGCAGCCCGGGGACAGGGAGAAACACCATATATTTT
NA NA TRBJ2-3 TRBV7-2 CASSPLFQGTDTQYF TGTGCCAGCAGCCCCCTTTTTCAGGGCACAGATACGCAGTATTTT
NA NA TRBJ1-3 TRBV14 CASSHSNTIYF TGTGCCAGCAGCCATAGTAACACCATATATTTT
TRBD1 once TRBJ2-2 TRBV29-1 CSVGTGGNTGELFF TGCAGCGTCGGGACAGGGGGCAACACCGGGGAGCTGTTTTTT
NA NA TRBJ2-7 TRBV9 CASSVAPSGTRLSYEQYF TGTGCCAGCAGCGTAGCTCCTAGTGGGACAAGACTCTCCTACGAGCAGTACTTC
TRBD2 NA TRBJ2-1 TRBV7-9 CASSLVGGNEQFF TGTGCCAGCAGCCTTGTGGGGGGGAATGAGCAGTTCTTC
NA NA TRBJ1-1 TRBV27 CASRRGGQMNTEAFF TGTGCCAGCAGGAGGGGGGGGCAGATGAACACTGAAGCTTTCTTT
TRBD2 NA TRBJ2-7 TRBV5-1 CASSSSGGVSYEQYF TGCGCCAGCAGCAGTAGCGGGGGCGTCTCCTACGAGCAGTACTTC
NA NA TRBJ1-3 TRBV5-6 CASSLAPGNTIYF TGTGCCAGCAGCTTGGCTCCCGGAAACACCATATATTTT
NA NA TRBJ1-6 TRBV19 CASSIFGENSPLHF TGTGCCAGTAGTATTTTCGGGGAGAATTCACCCCTCCACTTT
NA NA TRBJ1-3 TRBV10-3 CAISDPQTGLSGNTIYF TGTGCCATCAGTGACCCCCAGACAGGCCTATCTGGAAACACCATATATTTT
NA NA TRBJ1-6 TRBV4-2 CASSPRGGGVASPLHF TGTGCCAGCAGCCCGCGCGGAGGGGGGGTGGCTTCACCCCTCCACTTT
NA NA TRBJ1-5 TRBV7-2 CASSLEGRQASNQPQHF TGTGCCAGCAGCTTAGAGGGGCGGCAGGCTAGCAATCAGCCCCAGCATTTT
NA once TRBJ2-1 TRBV9 CASSEQGYNEQFF TGTGCCAGCAGCGAGCAGGGATACAATGAGCAGTTCTTC
TRBD1 NA TRBJ2-5 TRBV9 CASSAGQVEKTQYF TGTGCCAGCAGCGCAGGACAGGTCGAAAAGACCCAGTACTTC
NA NA TRBJ2-7 TRBV5-4 CASSLIEAREQYF TGTGCCAGCAGCTTAATTGAGGCTAGGGAGCAGTACTTC
NA NA TRBJ1-2 TRBV5-1 CASSLSGQSYGYTF TGCGCCAGCAGCTTAAGTGGACAGAGCTATGGCTACACCTTC
NA NA TRBJ2-3 TRBV6-6 CASTGRASTDTQYF TGTGCCAGCACTGGCAGGGCTTCCACAGATACGCAGTATTTT
TRBD1 NA TRBJ1-2 TRBV18 CASSPATGGVRTNYGYTF TGTGCCAGCTCACCAGCGACAGGGGGCGTCAGGACTAACTATGGCTACACCTTC
NA NA TRBJ1-1 TRBV19 CATRDEGGRSTEAFF TGTGCCACCAGGGATGAGGGGGGGAGAAGCACTGAAGCTTTCTTT
TRBD1 NA TRBJ2-2 TRBV4-3 CASSQGDSGELFF TGCGCCAGCAGCCAGGGGGACAGCGGGGAGCTGTTTTTT
TRBD2 NA TRBJ2-1 TRBV3-1/TRBV3-2 CASSQGASGGKKFF TGTGCCAGCAGCCAAGGCGCTAGCGGGGGGAAGAAGTTCTTC
NA NA TRBJ1-5 TRBV6-5 CASQGRGSQPQHF TGTGCCAGCCAGGGGAGGGGGAGCCAGCCCCAGCATTTT
TRBD1 NA TRBJ2-7 TRBV3-1/TRBV3-2 CASSPQLDREYEQYF TGTGCCAGCAGCCCGCAGTTGGACAGGGAATACGAGCAGTACTTC
TRBD1 few TRBJ2-6 TRBV13 CASSGGTGSSGANVLTF TGTGCCAGCAGCGGAGGGACAGGGAGCTCTGGGGCCAACGTCCTGACTTTC
TRBD1 NA TRBJ1-2 TRBV7-9 CASSLGQGLNDGYTF TGTGCCAGCAGCTTAGGACAGGGTTTAAACGATGGCTACACCTTC
TRBD1 few TRBJ2-1 TRBV2 CASSSGTVRDEQFF TGTGCCAGCAGTTCCGGGACAGTTAGGGATGAGCAGTTCTTC
TRBD2 NA TRBJ2-1 TRBV6-6 CASSSLAGGYINEQFF TGTGCCAGCAGTTCCCTAGCGGGGGGCTACATCAATGAGCAGTTCTTC
NA NA TRBJ2-4 TRBV6-1 CASSESPKNIQYF TGTGCCAGCAGTGAGAGTCCCAAAAACATTCAGTACTTC
TRBD1 few TRBJ1-2 TRBV6-6 CASSSPDRSNYGYTF TGTGCCAGCAGTTCGCCGGACAGGTCTAACTATGGCTACACCTTC
NA few TRBJ1-1 TRBV19 CASSISGTYTEAFF TGTGCCAGTAGTATAAGCGGGACCTACACTGAAGCTTTCTTT
NA few TRBJ1-2 TRBV29-1 CSAGVSNYGYTF TGCAGCGCAGGGGTATCTAACTATGGCTACACCTTC
NA NA TRBJ1-2 TRBV10-3 CAISESPGVLHYGYTF TGTGCCATCAGTGAGTCGCCAGGGGTTCTGCACTATGGCTACACCTTC
TRBD1 NA TRBJ1-5 TRBV9 CASSAGQGGNQPQHF TGTGCCAGCAGCGCGGGACAGGGGGGAAATCAGCCCCAGCATTTT
TRBD1 once TRBJ2-2 TRBV10-3 CAISEVRDRGSGELFF TGTGCCATCAGTGAGGTCCGGGACAGGGGCTCCGGGGAGCTGTTTTTT
TRBD1 NA TRBJ1-6 TRBV9 CASSGTGGIGNSPLHF TGTGCCAGCAGCGGCACAGGGGGCATCGGTAATTCACCCCTCCACTTT
NA NA TRBJ1-2 TRBV4-2 CASSQGGARYTF TGTGCCAGCAGCCAGGGTGGGGCCCGCTACACCTTC
NA NA TRBJ1-6 TRBV5-1 CASSLEDSKNSPLHF TGCGCCAGCAGCTTGGAGGACAGCAAAAATTCACCCCTCCACTTT
NA NA TRBJ1-1 TRBV21-1 CASSSWGDRNTEAFF TGTGCCAGCAGCTCGTGGGGGGACAGAAACACTGAAGCTTTCTTT
NA NA TRBJ1-5 TRBV30 CAWTQGNGNQPQHF TGTGCCTGGACACAGGGCAATGGGAATCAGCCCCAGCATTTT
TRBD1 NA TRBJ2-1 TRBV6-5 CASRGTGADEQFF TGTGCCAGCAGGGGGACAGGGGCGGATGAGCAGTTCTTC
NA NA TRBJ1-4 TRBV6-2/TRBV6-3 CASSSGDSSTNEKLFF TGTGCCAGCAGTTCGGGGGACTCTTCAACTAATGAAAAACTGTTTTTT
NA once TRBJ2-7 TRBV12-3/TRBV12-4 CASSLSAGEQYF TGTGCCAGCAGTTTATCGGCGGGCGAGCAGTACTTC
TRBD2 NA TRBJ2-1 TRBV7-3 CASSLTTSGYNEQFF TGTGCCAGCAGCTTAACGACTAGCGGTTACAATGAGCAGTTCTTC
NA NA TRBJ1-2 TRBV19 CASTKQAGVGGYTF TGTGCCAGTACCAAACAGGCAGGGGTAGGTGGCTACACCTTC
NA NA TRBJ1-2 TRBV24-1 CATTRGEDYGYTF TGTGCCACCACACGGGGAGAGGACTATGGCTACACCTTC
TRBD1 NA TRBJ1-2 TRBV5-1 CASSLDGQALYGYTF TGCGCCAGCAGCTTGGATGGACAGGCCCTCTATGGCTACACCTTC
NA NA TRBJ2-1 TRBV6-2/TRBV6-3 CASSYGVGVNEQFF TGTGCCAGCAGTTACGGGGTAGGGGTCAATGAGCAGTTCTTC
NA NA TRBJ2-7 TRBV28 CASSLLPGDGHEQYF TGTGCCAGCAGTTTATTACCGGGGGACGGGCACGAGCAGTACTTC
TRBD1 NA TRBJ1-1 TRBV5-1 CASSPRVRGLENTEAFF TGCGCCAGCAGCCCTCGGGTCAGGGGGTTAGAGAACACTGAAGCTTTCTTT